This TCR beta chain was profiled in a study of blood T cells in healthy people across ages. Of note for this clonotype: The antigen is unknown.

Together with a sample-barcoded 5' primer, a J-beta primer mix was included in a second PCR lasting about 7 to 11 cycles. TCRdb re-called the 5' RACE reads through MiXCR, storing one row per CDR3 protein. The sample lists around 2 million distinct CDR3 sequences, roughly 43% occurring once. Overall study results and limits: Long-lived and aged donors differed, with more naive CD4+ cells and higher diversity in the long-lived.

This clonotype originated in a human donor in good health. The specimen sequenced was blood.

The CDR3 sequence is CASSQGIEGTTEAFF. In DNA form, the CDR3 reads TGCGCCAGCAGCCAAGGAATTGAGGGGACCACTGAAGCTTTCTTT. This chain links TRBV4-3 with TRBJ1-1; weak D call: TRBD1 (5 bases). Between the trimmed V and J ends, which lost 1 base and 4 bases, there was a span of 13 bases. Germline loops: CDR1 LGHNA, CDR2 YSLEER. The length of the CDR3 is 15 residues.